The next 18 T cell receptor beta chains were all read from a single sample in a study of blood T cell repertoires in COVID-19. Data came from immunoSEQ multiplex PCR; TCRdb stores just in-frame clones and leaves some out. In the table there are over 100,000 clones, roughly 80% of which are singletons. The sample was peripheral blood. These receptors came from a man in his 60s with acute or convalescent COVID-19.

The chain links TRBV7-3 to TRBJ2-3; 9 nucleotides agree with TRBD2. The CDR3 extends over 15 amino acids. Germline assignment: CDR1 SGHTA and CDR2 FQGTGA. Trimming took 2 bases from V and 4 from J; bases not matched to a gene: 4. The CDR3 protein is CASSLAAGGPDTQYF. The CDR3, as DNA: TGTGCCAGCAGCTTAGCGGCGGGGGGGCCAGATACGCAGTATTTT.

V gene TRBV28 combines with J gene TRBJ1-2; no firm D call. The CDR3 runs 13 residues. Trimming shortened V by 5 bases and J by 4 bases, and 11 bases separated the two germline ends. Germline V lookup: CDR1 MDHEN, CDR2 SYDVKM. This CDR3 is CASSTTKIYGYTF. Written as DNA, the CDR3 is TGTGCCAGCAGTACGACTAAAATCTATGGCTACACCTTC.

V and J are TRBV25-1 and TRBJ2-7; D gene ambiguous. CDR1 MGHDK and CDR2 SYGVNS come from the germline V gene. The CDR3 runs to 13 residues. Trimming left V 2 bases short and J 4 bases short, with 9 bases between. The CDR3 loop reads CASSEPPVYEQYF. The CDR3 nucleotides are TGTGCCAGCAGTGAACCCCCAGTGTACGAGCAGTACTTC.

This chain links TRBV2 with TRBJ2-3, with 10 bases matching TRBD2. The CDR3 spans 14 residues. Trimming removed 6 bases from V and 7 bases from J; junction bases left unmatched: 7. The germline CDR1 and CDR2 sequences are SNHLY and FYNNEI. The CDR3 here is CASRGTSALNTQYF. The CDR3 DNA reads as TGTGCCAGCAGGGGGACTAGCGCCCTCAATACGCAGTATTTT.

This chain links TRBV18 with TRBJ1-2; 9 nucleotides align to TRBD1. There are 15 residues in the CDR3. The trim removed 5 bases at V and 4 bases at J, leaving 8 bases unmatched. Germline-derived CDR1 and CDR2 are KGHSH and LQKENI. CDR3 DNA: TGTGCCAGCTCATCTGCCCGGGACAGGGCCTATGGCTACACCTTC. This encodes CASSSARDRAYGYTF.

The rearrangement joins TRBV23-1 to TRBJ2-5; D remains unclear. TRBV23-1 is known as an ORF, though its function is uncertain. V was trimmed by 8 bases and J by 0 bases, leaving 13 bases between them. The CDR3 spans 14 residues. The CDR3 nucleotides read TGCGCCAGCGGTCCAGTCATGTACCAAGAGACCCAGTACTTC. Its translation is CASGPVMYQETQYF.

The gene calls are TRBV5-1 and TRBJ2-7, with a tentative D call TRBD1 (6 bases). V dropped 6 bases and J dropped 3 bases, with 13 bases sitting between them. This CDR3 contains 13 residues. CDR1 SGHRS and CDR2 YFSETQ come from the germline V gene. CDR3 region: CASKGQNVYEQYF. CDR3 DNA: TGCGCCAGCAAGGGACAAAACGTCTACGAGCAGTACTTC.

This clone has just one count. The chain has TRBV7-9 and TRBJ1-1; TRBD1 agrees at 9 bases. V trimming: 3 bases; J trimming: 11 bases; junction bases outside the gene matches: 13. This CDR3 has 15 amino acids. CDR1 is SEHNR and CDR2 is FQNEAQ in the germline V gene (reference sequence). The CDR3 here is CASSFHRGLNTVAFF. The CDR3 DNA reads as TGTGCCAGCAGCTTTCACAGGGGGCTGAACACTGTGGCTTTCTTT.

The chain links TRBV5-5 to TRBJ2-3, with 9 bases fitting TRBD2. Germline CDR1 and CDR2: SGHKS and YYEKEE (reference sequence). The V segment lost 4 bases and the J segment 1 base; nucleotides outside the gene matches: 4. The CDR3 has 15 amino acids. The DNA of the CDR3 is TGTGCCAGCAGCGTCCGACTAGCGGGCACAGATACGCAGTATTTT. This gives the protein CASSVRLAGTDTQYF.

The chain is built from TRBV30 and TRBJ2-3; 7 bases agree with TRBD2. CDR3 length equals 13 residues. Germline values: CDR1 GTSNPN, CDR2 SVGIG (reference sequence). Trimming took 3 bases from V and 1 from J; bases not matched to a gene: 1. CDR3 nucleotides: TGTGCCTGGAGGGGGAGGGGCACAGATACGCAGTATTTT. This encodes CAWRGRGTDTQYF.

This clone appeared a single time. The chain employs TRBV9 and TRBJ1-1; D perhaps matches TRBD1 (5 bases). Trimming shortened V by 5 bases and J by 5 bases, and 19 bases separated the two germline ends. The CDR3 runs 15 residues. Germline values: CDR1 SGDLS, CDR2 YYNGEE. The CDR3 DNA reads TGTGCCAGCAGTGACCCTATTGGGGCTAGTACTGAAGCTTTCTTT. Amino acid sequence: CASSDPIGASTEAFF.

This clone was observed a few times. The genes are TRBV18 and TRBJ1-1; tentative D call: TRBD1 (5 bases). CDR1 and CDR2 from the germline V gene are KGHSH and LQKENI. The CDR3 contains 12 residues. V shed 6 bases and J shed 1 base, with 6 bases lying between them. CDR3 coding DNA: TGTGCCAGCTCGGGGGGGAACACTGAAGCTTTCTTT. Its protein is CASSGGNTEAFF.

The table lists this clone with a count of one. This chain links TRBV3-1 (or the pseudogene TRBV3-2) with TRBJ2-5; no clear D gene. Germline V lookup: CDR1 LGHDT, CDR2 YNNKEL (reference sequence). V was cut by 0 bases and J by 2 bases, with 7 bases left in between. The CDR3 is made up of 14 amino acids. The CDR3 DNA reads as TGTGCCAGCAGCCAAGATCCTAGACAAGAGACCCAGTACTTC. Amino acids: CASSQDPRQETQYF.

This chain uses TRBV6-6 with TRBJ2-1, with 7 bases aligning to TRBD1. Germline CDR1 and CDR2: MNHNY and SVGAGI (reference sequence). The CDR3 is 16 residues long. The J segment lost 3 bases and the V segment lost 0 bases, leaving 5 bases of the junction unmatched. The DNA of the CDR3 is TGTGCCAGCAGTTACTCGCTACAGGGGTACTACAATGAGCAGTTCTTC. Amino acids: CASSYSLQGYYNEQFF.

V and J are TRBV19 and TRBJ2-5, with 9 bases matching TRBD2. J was trimmed by 0 bases and V by 9 bases; bases with no gene match: 11. Germline CDR1 and CDR2: LNHDA and SQIVND (reference sequence). This CDR3 spans 16 amino acids. This CDR3 reads CARTTTRGRDQETQYF. The CDR3 DNA sequence: TGTGCCAGGACAACAACTCGCGGGAGGGACCAAGAGACCCAGTACTTC.

J is TRBJ1-1 and V is TRBV7-3, with 8 bases matching TRBD1. V lost 5 bases, J lost 5 bases, and 7 bases stayed unmatched. The CDR3 is 14 amino acids. CDR1 SGHTA and CDR2 FQGTGA come from the germline V gene. DNA for the CDR3: TGTGCCAGCAGCCGACAGGGGATTGGTACTGAAGCTTTCTTT. It specifies CASSRQGIGTEAFF.

The chain is built from TRBV19 and TRBJ1-2; the D gene is possibly TRBD1 (5 bases). CDR1 and CDR2 (germline): LNHDA, SQIVND (reference sequence). The CDR3 is 13 amino acids. V was trimmed by 3 bases and J by 8 bases, leaving 13 bases between them. CDR3 bases: TGTGCCAGTAGTATTGAGGCAGGGAAAGGCTACACCTTC. Translated: CASSIEAGKGYTF. Variable domain in full (rest from reference TRBV19 and TRBJ1-2): DGGITQSPKYLFRKEGQNVTLSCEQNLNHDAMYWYRQDPGQGLRLIYYSQIVNDFQKGDIAEGYSVSREKKESFPLTVTSAQKNPTAFYLCASSIEAGKGYTFGSGTRLTVV.

This clone appeared a few times. This chain links TRBV11-2 with TRBJ2-2; D is perhaps TRBD2 (6 bases). V dropped 4 bases and J dropped 8 bases, with 17 bases sitting between them. CDR3 length: 15 amino acids. Germline V lookup: CDR1 SGHAT, CDR2 FQNNGV. CDR3 amino acids: CASSSLTGVGGELFF. The CDR3 bases are TGTGCCAGCAGCTCACTAACGGGAGTCGGGGGGGAGCTGTTTTTT. The full variable domain, its missing parts supplied by reference TRBV11-2 and TRBJ2-2, is EAGVAQSPRYKIIEKRQSVAFWCNPISGHATLYWYQQILGQGPKLLIQFQNNGVVDDSQLPKDRFSAERLKGVDSTLKIQPAKLEDSAVYLCASSSLTGVGGELFFGEGSRLTVL.